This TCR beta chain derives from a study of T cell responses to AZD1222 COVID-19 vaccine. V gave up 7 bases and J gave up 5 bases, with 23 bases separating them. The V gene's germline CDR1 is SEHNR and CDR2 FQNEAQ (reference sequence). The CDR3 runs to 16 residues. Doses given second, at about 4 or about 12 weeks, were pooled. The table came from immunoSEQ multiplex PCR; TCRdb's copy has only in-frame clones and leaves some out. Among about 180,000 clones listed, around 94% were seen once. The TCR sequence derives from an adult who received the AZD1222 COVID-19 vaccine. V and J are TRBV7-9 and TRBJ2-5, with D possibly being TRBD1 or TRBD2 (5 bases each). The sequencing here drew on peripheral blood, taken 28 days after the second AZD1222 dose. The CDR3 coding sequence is TGTGCCAGCAAGGGTTTTTCGAGGGGTAATAGGGAGACCCAGTACTTC. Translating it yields CASKGFSRGNRETQYF.